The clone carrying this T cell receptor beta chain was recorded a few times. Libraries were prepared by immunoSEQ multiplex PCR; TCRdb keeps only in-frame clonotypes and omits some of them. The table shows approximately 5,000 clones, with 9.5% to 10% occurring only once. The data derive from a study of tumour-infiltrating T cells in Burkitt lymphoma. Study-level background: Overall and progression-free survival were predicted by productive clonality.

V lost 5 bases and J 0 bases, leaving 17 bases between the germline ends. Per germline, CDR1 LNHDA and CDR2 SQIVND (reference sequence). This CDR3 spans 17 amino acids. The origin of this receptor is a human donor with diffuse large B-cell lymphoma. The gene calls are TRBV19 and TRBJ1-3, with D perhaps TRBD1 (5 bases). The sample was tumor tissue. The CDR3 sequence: CASSSSAGVDSGNTIYF. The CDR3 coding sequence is TGTGCCAGTAGTTCCAGTGCGGGGGTCGACTCTGGAAACACCATATATTTT.